The source of this TCR beta chain is a study of blood T cells in healthy people across ages. Findings of the study overall: The study found more naive CD4+ cells and higher diversity in long-lived than aged donors.

Worth noting for this clonotype: The antigen remains undetermined.

Sample-barcoded 5' priming and a J-beta primer mix drove a second PCR of roughly 6 to 12 cycles. One entry per CDR3 protein, called by TCRdb with MiXCR from the 5' RACE reads. The sample includes roughly 1.7 million distinct CDR3 sequences, roughly 30% of them seen just once. J was trimmed by 7 bases and V by 5 bases; bases with no gene match: 14. The CDR3 runs 16 residues. CDR1 SGHVS and CDR2 FNYEAQ come from the germline V gene. The sample comprised blood. The TCR sequence derives from a woman under 40 in good health. This chain connects TRBV7-6 to TRBJ1-5; TRBD1 matches 7 bases. The CDR3, as DNA: TGTGCCAGCAGCCTTGGAGGAAGGGGGCGCTTACAGCCCCAGCATTTT. Encoded protein: CASSLGGRGRLQPQHF.